This note documents a single T cell receptor beta chain sequence. Between the trimmed V and J ends, which lost 9 bases and 0 bases, there was a span of 11 bases. Germline assignment: CDR1 KGHDR and CDR2 SFDVKD. CDR3 length: 14 residues. This specimen comes from a study of blood T cell repertoires in COVID-19. Study overall: Samples representing acute and convalescent COVID-19 were sourced from the United States, Italy and Spain.

Original processing methods: Reference gene primer amplification in the assay estimated nucleated cell counts. TCRdb keeps only in-frame clones here, not all; method: immunoSEQ multiplex PCR. V, J and clone size reflect that table, while D and trimming were determined from the DNA. The profile shows 230,000 or so clones, around 83% of them singletons. The material sequenced was peripheral blood. The clonotype comes from a man between 35 and 55 years old with active or convalescent COVID-19. The chain combines TRBV24-1 with TRBJ1-3; D gene ambiguous. CDR3 sequence reads: CATFIQNSGNTIYF. The CDR3, as DNA: TGTGCCACCTTTATACAGAACTCTGGAAACACCATATATTTT.